This TCR beta chain derives from a study of OX40 agonist ivuxolimab in advanced cancers. Context from the whole study: The costimulatory receptor OX40 (CD134) was targeted by ivuxolimab, a fully human IgG2 agonistic monoclonal antibody. Intravenous ivuxolimab was administered to patients every 2 weeks at six dose levels: 0.01, 0.1, 0.3, 1.5, 3 and 10 mg/kg. Of the approximately 50 dose-escalation patients, hepatocellular carcinoma was present in some 19, melanoma in approximately 15, renal cell carcinoma in 9 and head and neck cancer in 9. In the dose-escalation cohort, 82.7% of patients were male, and the mean age was roughly 56 years with a range of about 20 to 90. Prior anti-PD-1, anti-PD-L1 or anti-CTLA-4 therapy was permitted, and checkpoint inhibitors had been received by less than 45% of dose-escalation patients. Three dose-escalation patients achieved partial responses, one with hepatocellular carcinoma and two with cutaneous melanoma. Peripheral TCRbeta sequencing aimed to test whether ivuxolimab altered TCR sequence diversity and caused clonal T-cell expansion. The paper describes the monotherapy dose-escalation part (N of about 57 patients) of the phase I trial of ivuxolimab. On the study overall, not on this receptor specifically: After ivuxolimab, expanded clones were on average more numerous among CD8+ T cells than among CD4+ T cells. Clonal expansion of both CD4+ and CD8+ blood T cells was observed from baseline to week 6 at doses 0.1 to 3.0 mg/kg. Antigen specificity was not determined for the clonally expanded peripheral T cells. Partial responders in the 0.1-3.0 mg/kg groups had among the lowest normalized peripheral clonal expansion, especially among CD8+ T cells. Low levels of normalized T-cell clonal expansion were also seen in some patients who did not respond.

Patients with autoimmune disease history or receiving systemic immunosuppression were excluded from the trial. In every dose cohort, peripheral blood was drawn for TCR sequencing at baseline, cycle 4 day 1, and cycle 7 day 1. Samples were obtained from an open-label, multicenter, first-in-human phase I dose-escalation trial of ivuxolimab. Adults with locally advanced or metastatic melanoma, renal cell, hepatocellular, or head and neck squamous cell carcinoma were enrolled in the trial. CD4+ and CD8+ T cells were sorted separately from peripheral blood before TCR sequencing. The CDR3 sequence holds 14 residues, the cysteine and phenylalanine included. Only the CDR3 DNA stays, 42 bases, in frame from base 1. CDR1 and CDR2, per the germline V gene, are MNHEY and SVGAGI. V is trimmed back by 0 bases and J by 6 bases, and the junction contains 3 bases that no gene match accounts for. A note on this clone: What antigen it recognizes has not been identified. No base quality information exists; no much larger clone differs at one position.

Genomic DNA was extracted from sorted cells for sequencing of the TCRbeta CDR3 region. TCRbeta CDR3 regions were sequenced using the immunoSEQ Assay. The immuneACCESS repertoire file appears here via TCRdb, limited to in-frame rearrangements. These files lack a portion of the clones; in checked studies, under half of the deficit traces to unresolved V genes, and the cause of the others is not known. The sample yields 40,000 to 50,000 clones; around nine tenths were counted once. About 48% of the sample is held by the ten biggest clonotypes. The sample was CD4+ or CD8+ T cells sorted from blood, taken in a trial of the OX40 agonist ivuxolimab. The V and J segments used are TRBV6-5 and TRBJ1-2; 8 bases in between match TRBD1. The sequence was obtained from an adult with an advanced solid tumor such as melanoma, head and neck, liver or kidney cancer. The nucleotides read TGTGCCAGCAGTTACTCGGACAGGGTGGATGGCTACACCTTC. Its product reads: CASSYSDRVDGYTF.